This is a list of T cell receptor beta chains from one sample in a study of tumor-infiltrating lymphocytes in primary liver carcinoma. TCRdb re-called the multiplex PCR reads through MiXCR, storing one row per CDR3 protein. This sample has 95,000 to 150,000 distinct CDR3 sequences, with around 65% found just once. Material: tumor-adjacent normal liver tissue. The receptors derive from an older woman with primary liver carcinoma and hepatitis B virus infection. Both conserved end residues are part of each CDR3. Fields, in order: CDR3 protein, CDR3 DNA, V gene, D gene, clone size, J gene. A D gene is named only where the DNA matches it firmly. Clone size appears in some rows only: once, few, many, or a class for an expanded clone.

CDR3aa: CASSGQQGNTEAFF; CDR3nt: TGTGCCAGCTCGGGACAACAGGGGAACACTGAAGCTTTCTTT; v_gene: TRBV18; d_gene: .; abundance: few; j_gene: TRBJ1-1
CDR3aa: CASSRTLDNTEAFF; CDR3nt: TGTGCCAGCAGTCGTACATTGGATAACACTGAAGCTTTCTTT; v_gene: TRBV4-2; d_gene: .; abundance: .; j_gene: TRBJ1-1
CDR3aa: CASSSPGTMQYF; CDR3nt: TGCGCCAGCAGCTCCCCGGGAACTATGCAGTATTTC; v_gene: TRBV11-2; d_gene: .; abundance: .; j_gene: TRBJ2-3
CDR3aa: CASSLRNLNTEASF; CDR3nt: TGTGCCAGCAGCTTGAGGAACTTGAACACTGAAGCTTCCTTT; v_gene: TRBV5-4; d_gene: .; abundance: .; j_gene: TRBJ1-1
CDR3aa: CASSLGGGISEQFF; CDR3nt: TGTGCCAGCAGCTTAGGGGGGGGGATCAGTGAGCAGTTCTTC; v_gene: TRBV11-2; d_gene: TRBD2; abundance: .; j_gene: TRBJ2-1
CDR3aa: CASSSRRGARFNEQFF; CDR3nt: TGTGCCAGCAGTTCAAGACGGGGGGCGCGTTTCAATGAGCAGTTCTTC; v_gene: TRBV28; d_gene: .; abundance: .; j_gene: TRBJ2-1
CDR3aa: CASNLGWGDWGVDEQFF; CDR3nt: TGTGCCAGCAACTTAGGTTGGGGGGACTGGGGTGTCGATGAGCAGTTCTTC; v_gene: TRBV11-3; d_gene: .; abundance: .; j_gene: TRBJ2-1
CDR3aa: CASSYRDREWSPLHF; CDR3nt: TGTGCCAGCAGCTACAGGGACAGGGAATGGTCACCCCTCCACTTT; v_gene: TRBV11-2; d_gene: TRBD1; abundance: medium-sized; j_gene: TRBJ1-6
CDR3aa: CASSPGGAQETQYF; CDR3nt: TGTGCCAGCAGCCCAGGAGGGGCCCAAGAGACCCAGTACTTC; v_gene: TRBV28; d_gene: .; abundance: .; j_gene: TRBJ2-5
CDR3aa: CASSSLGGRWDTEAFF; CDR3nt: TGTGCCAGCAGCTCACTAGGGGGGAGATGGGACACTGAAGCTTTCTTT; v_gene: TRBV7-9; d_gene: .; abundance: .; j_gene: TRBJ1-1
CDR3aa: CASSLRLADNTDELFF; CDR3nt: TGTGCCAGCAGCTTACGACTAGCCGATAACACCGATGAGCTGTTTTTT; v_gene: TRBV11-2; d_gene: TRBD2; abundance: .; j_gene: TRBJ2-2
CDR3aa: CSGGTETNYGYTF; CDR3nt: TGCAGCGGCGGCACAGAGACTAACTATGGCTACACCTTC; v_gene: TRBV29-1; d_gene: .; abundance: .; j_gene: TRBJ1-2
CDR3aa: CVSSLGSSGQETQYF; CDR3nt: TGTGTCAGCAGCTTAGGGTCTAGCGGCCAAGAGACCCAGTACTTC; v_gene: TRBV7-8; d_gene: TRBD2; abundance: .; j_gene: TRBJ2-5
CDR3aa: CASSLEGANSYNEQFF; CDR3nt: TGTGCCAGCAGCTTGGAGGGGGCCAACTCCTACAATGAGCAGTTCTTC; v_gene: TRBV5-6; d_gene: TRBD1; abundance: many; j_gene: TRBJ2-1
CDR3aa: CTINLSGKGETQYF; CDR3nt: TGTACCATCAATCTTAGCGGGAAGGGTGAGACCCAGTACTTC; v_gene: TRBV10-3; d_gene: TRBD2; abundance: .; j_gene: TRBJ2-5
CDR3aa: CASSEVGTEAFF; CDR3nt: TGTGCCAGCAGTGAGGTAGGAACTGAAGCTTTCTTT; v_gene: TRBV6-1; d_gene: .; abundance: many; j_gene: TRBJ1-1
CDR3aa: CSTQQGARETQCF; CDR3nt: TGCAGCACACAACAGGGGGCACGGGAGACCCAGTGCTTC; v_gene: TRBV29-1; d_gene: TRBD1; abundance: .; j_gene: TRBJ2-5
CDR3aa: CASSSMHSGNSNELFF; CDR3nt: TGTGCTAGCAGCTCCATGCATAGCGGGAATAGCAATGAGCTGTTCTTC; v_gene: TRBV11-1; d_gene: TRBD2; abundance: .; j_gene: TRBJ2-1
CDR3aa: CANTNNRGRVHRNTGELFF; CDR3nt: TGTGCCAACACCAACAACAGGGGGCGCGTCCATAGGAACACCGGGGAGCTGTTTTTT; v_gene: TRBV6-9; d_gene: TRBD1; abundance: once; j_gene: TRBJ2-2
CDR3aa: CASITGGSNYGYTF; CDR3nt: TGTGCCAGCATCACCGGGGGATCTAACTATGGCTACACCTTC; v_gene: TRBV28; d_gene: .; abundance: many; j_gene: TRBJ1-2
CDR3aa: CASSTGHPGTGELFF; CDR3nt: TGCGCCAGCAGTACCGGGCACCCTGGCACCGGGGAGCTGTTTTTT; v_gene: TRBV5-1; d_gene: .; abundance: few; j_gene: TRBJ2-2
CDR3aa: CVSNWYRGSGDLFF; CDR3nt: TGTGTCAGCAACTGGTACAGGGGGAGCGGGGACCTGTTTTTT; v_gene: TRBV11-2; d_gene: .; abundance: .; j_gene: TRBJ2-2
CDR3aa: CSVVWRGVTGELFF; CDR3nt: TGCAGCGTTGTCTGGAGGGGGGTTACCGGGGAGCTGTTTTTT; v_gene: TRBV29-1; d_gene: .; abundance: .; j_gene: TRBJ2-2
CDR3aa: CASSSGGNIQYF; CDR3nt: TGTGCCAGCAGTTCAGGGGGCAACATTCAGTACTTC; v_gene: TRBV28; d_gene: TRBD1; abundance: .; j_gene: TRBJ2-4